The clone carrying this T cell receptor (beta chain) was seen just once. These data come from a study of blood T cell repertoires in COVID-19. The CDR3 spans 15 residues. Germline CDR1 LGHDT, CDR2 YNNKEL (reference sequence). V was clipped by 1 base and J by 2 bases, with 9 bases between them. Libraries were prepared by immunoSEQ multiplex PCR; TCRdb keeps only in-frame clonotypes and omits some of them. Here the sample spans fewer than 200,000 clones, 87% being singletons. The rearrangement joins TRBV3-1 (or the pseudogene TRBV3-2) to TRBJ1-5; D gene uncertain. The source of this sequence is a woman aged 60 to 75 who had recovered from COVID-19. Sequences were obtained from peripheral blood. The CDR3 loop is CASSQGAGRNQPQHF. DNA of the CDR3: TGTGCCAGCAGCCAAGGCGCCGGTCGCAATCAGCCCCAGCATTTT.